These T cell receptor beta chains were read from a single sample in a study of T cells in Graves' hyperthyroidism and ophthalmopathy. TCRdb analysed the multiplex PCR reads with MiXCR anew, one entry per CDR3 protein. The sample has over 300,000 distinct CDR3 sequences, approximately 15% seen once. The specimen sequenced was blood. These receptor sequences come from a woman aged 60-75 years with Graves' hyperthyroidism. Both conserved end residues are part of each CDR3. Fields, in order: clone size, D gene, V gene, J gene, CDR3 DNA, CDR3 protein. The D gene is left open where the match is weak. A clone size is listed for some rows: how often the clone was seen (once, few, many), or a class if it is expanded.

.	TRBD2	TRBV20-1	TRBJ2-5	TGCAGTGCCCCGAAAAGGACTAGCGGGAGTGTGACCCAGTACTTC	CSAPKRTSGSVTQYF
.	.	TRBV27	TRBJ1-1	TGTGCCAGCAGTGTGTCTGGGGGCGGTGAAGCTTTCTTT	CASSVSGGGEAFF
many	TRBD2	TRBV5-1	TRBJ2-3	TGCGCCAGCAGCTTGGGTACTAGCGTCAGCACAGATACGCAGTATTTT	CASSLGTSVSTDTQYF
.	TRBD1	TRBV5-1	TRBJ2-7	TGCGCCAGCAGCATACAGGGGGCGCCCCACGAGCAGTACTTC	CASSIQGAPHEQYF
many	.	TRBV30	TRBJ2-7	TGTGCCTGGAGTGTACCGGGACTCTTAAGGGACGAGCAGTACTTC	CAWSVPGLLRDEQYF
many	.	TRBV7-3	TRBJ2-3	TGTGCCAGCAGCGCCGGGGGTGCGGGGACAGATACGCAGTATTTT	CASSAGGAGTDTQYF
.	.	TRBV9	TRBJ2-1	TGTGCCAGCAGCGTAGTAGGGTCCACCTACAATGAGCAGTTCTTC	CASSVVGSTYNEQFF
.	.	TRBV20-1	TRBJ1-5	TGCAGTGCTAGCGGCCTTCGAGGGAGCAATCAGCCCCAGCATTTT	CSASGLRGSNQPQHF
many	.	TRBV2	TRBJ1-1	TGTGCCAGCAGTGAAGGGCGGATAACACTAACGGCGGCTTTCTTT	CASSEGRITLTAAFF
many	.	TRBV30	TRBJ1-5	TGTGCCTGGGGGCCAGAACAGCCCCAGCATTTT	CAWGPEQPQHF
many	TRBD1	TRBV12-3/TRBV12-4	TRBJ1-5	TGTGCCAGCAGTTTAATAGGACAGGGCAATCAGCCCCAGCATTTT	CASSLIGQGNQPQHF
few	.	TRBV28	TRBJ1-2	TGTGCCAGCAGTGAAATCCACCGTGGGGGCTATGGCTACACCTTC	CASSEIHRGGYGYTF
few	.	TRBV5-1	TRBJ2-1	TGCGCCAGCAGCTTGTCTCCCGGGAGTGAGCAGTTCTTC	CASSLSPGSEQFF
many	.	TRBV13	TRBJ1-4	TGTGCCAGCAGCTTAGTCTCAGAGAATGAAAAACTGTTTTTT	CASSLVSENEKLFF
.	.	TRBV7-9	TRBJ2-1	TGTGCCAGCAGCCCTCGACAGCGCTTATCCTACAATGAGCAGTTCTTC	CASSPRQRLSYNEQFF
few	.	TRBV29-1	TRBJ2-7	TGCAGCGTTGAAGTGTCCGACGGACCCTACGAGCAGTACTTC	CSVEVSDGPYEQYF
many	TRBD1	TRBV10-3	TRBJ1-1	TGTGCCATCAGTGAGTATGGGACAGGGGGCACTGAAGCTTTCTTT	CAISEYGTGGTEAFF
.	.	TRBV11-3	TRBJ1-1	TGTGCCAGCAGCCCTCAGGAAGCTGAAGCTTTCTTT	CASSPQEAEAFF
few	TRBD1	TRBV12-5	TRBJ2-6	TGTGCTAGTGGTCAACAGACAGGGATCGCTGGGGCCAACGTCCTGACTTTC	CASGQQTGIAGANVLTF
few	.	TRBV19	TRBJ2-3	TGTGCCAGTAGTATATTCGGGGCAGATACGCAGTATTTT	CASSIFGADTQYF
many	TRBD2	TRBV5-1	TRBJ2-7	TGCGCCAGCAGCCCCGGAGACGGGAGGGCTTCCTACGAGCAGTACTTC	CASSPGDGRASYEQYF
once	.	TRBV28	TRBJ2-1	TGTGCCAGCAGTTGGGGAGAAGGGCAGTTCTTC	CASSWGEGQFF
.	TRBD1	TRBV6-1	TRBJ2-7	TGTGCCAGCAGTTATAGGGGACAGATCCCACCTTACTCCTACGAGCAGTACTTC	CASSYRGQIPPYSYEQYF
many	.	TRBV6-1	TRBJ1-3	TGTGCCAGCCTCGCTTTTAACTCTGGAAACACCATATATTTT	CASLAFNSGNTIYF
.	TRBD1	TRBV2	TRBJ1-5	TGTGCCGGGGGACAGGGGGGACAGCCCCAGCATTTT	CAGGQGGQPQHF
.	TRBD2	TRBV19	TRBJ2-1	TGTGCCAGCCACCTAGCGGGAGGGGTGGGCGGTGAGCAGTTCTTC	CASHLAGGVGGEQFF
medium-sized	.	TRBV11-2	TRBJ1-3	TGTGCCAGCAGCTTAGACCCAGGACACAGCACCATATATTTT	CASSLDPGHSTIYF
many	.	TRBV7-2	TRBJ1-6	TGTGCCAGCAGCTTAGCGGCGGGTCCCCTCCACTTT	CASSLAAGPLHF
once	TRBD2	TRBV27	TRBJ2-7	TGTGCCAGCAGTTCTCTGACTAGCGGAACCAATGAGCAGTACTTC	CASSSLTSGTNEQYF
few	TRBD1	TRBV5-1	TRBJ2-2	TGCGCCAGCAGCTCGGGCAGGGGGTACGGCACCGGGGAGCTGTTTTTT	CASSSGRGYGTGELFF
few	.	TRBV18	TRBJ2-5	TGTGCCAGCTCACCACAGGGGGATCGGTATCAAGAGACCCAGCACTTC	CASSPQGDRYQETQHF
many	.	TRBV20-1	TRBJ2-1	TGCAGTGCTCCAAGACTAGAATTGGATGAGCAGTTCTTC	CSAPRLELDEQFF
.	.	TRBV7-8	TRBJ1-5	TGTGCCAGCAGCTTAGAGTTCTTTCCCCAGCATTTT	CASSLEFFPQHF
.	.	TRBV6-1	TRBJ2-1	TGTGCCAGCAGTTATGGGGATTGGTTTGAGCAGTTCTTC	CASSYGDWFEQFF
many	TRBD1	TRBV6-5	TRBJ2-3	TGTGCCAGCAGTTACCGGGGACAGGCCACAGATACGCAGTATTTT	CASSYRGQATDTQYF
few	.	TRBV12-5	TRBJ2-3	TGTGCTAGTGGTTTAGAGCAGGGGGGGGATACGCAGTATTTT	CASGLEQGGDTQYF
many	TRBD2	TRBV7-8	TRBJ2-7	TGTGCCAGCGGACCTAGCGGTACCACCTACGAGCAGTACTTC	CASGPSGTTYEQYF
.	.	TRBV5-1	TRBJ2-5	TGCGCCAGCAGCTTGCGATTCGGCGGCCAAGAGACCCAGTACTTC	CASSLRFGGQETQYF
many	TRBD1	TRBV19	TRBJ1-5	TGTGCCAGTAGTCCCCGGACAGGGACCAATCAGCCCCAGCATTTT	CASSPRTGTNQPQHF
many	TRBD2	TRBV5-1	TRBJ2-3	TGCGCCAGCAGACAAGCGGGGGGCACAGATACGCAGTATTTT	CASRQAGGTDTQYF
many	.	TRBV27	TRBJ2-6	TGTGCCAGCGGTTTGGCCAGGCTTTATTCTGGGGCCAACGTCCTGACTTTC	CASGLARLYSGANVLTF
many	.	TRBV7-6	TRBJ2-1	TGTGCCAGCAGCGACTACGGGACCAAAGCCCCCAATGAGCAGTTCTTC	CASSDYGTKAPNEQFF
many	.	TRBV7-9	TRBJ2-1	TGTGCCAGCAGCCCCGAGGACAATGAGCAGTTCTTC	CASSPEDNEQFF
.	.	TRBV5-1	TRBJ2-1	TGCGCCAGCAGCTTGGACTCGAGCTCCCACAATGAGCAGTTCTTC	CASSLDSSSHNEQFF
few	.	TRBV29-1	TRBJ1-2	TGCAGCGTTGAAGAAAGGCAGGGCAGCTACACCTTC	CSVEERQGSYTF
many	.	TRBV28	TRBJ1-6	TGTGCCAGCAGTTTAGGGACGCGTGGCGGTAATTCACCCCTCCACTTT	CASSLGTRGGNSPLHF
many	.	TRBV12-3/TRBV12-4	TRBJ2-3	TGTGCCAGCAGTTTTAGGGATACGCAGTATTTT	CASSFRDTQYF
many	.	TRBV7-8	TRBJ1-5	TGTGCCAGCAGCAGGGGGGCCAAGCAGCCCCAGCATTTT	CASSRGAKQPQHF
many	TRBD2	TRBV7-2	TRBJ2-7	TGTGCCAGCAGCTTAGACGCCGGGAGGGCCCCCTACGAGCAGTACTTC	CASSLDAGRAPYEQYF
.	.	TRBV6-2/TRBV6-3	TRBJ2-3	TGTGCCGCCCTGGGGGCGTTCGCAGATACGCAGTATTTT	CAALGAFADTQYF
.	TRBD1	TRBV28	TRBJ2-4	TGTGCCAGCAGTTTAGGGACAGGGAGAAACATTCAGTACTTC	CASSLGTGRNIQYF
many	.	TRBV7-9	TRBJ2-5	TGTGCCAGCAGGCTAGGGCGGCAAGAGACCCAGTACTTC	CASRLGRQETQYF
.	TRBD1	TRBV5-1	TRBJ2-5	TGCGCCAGCAGTGAGACAGGGGACGTGGAGACCCAGTACTTC	CASSETGDVETQYF
few	.	TRBV6-1	TRBJ2-3	TGTGCCAGCAGTTCTCCCTCCTCAGGAGCCACAGATACGCAGTATTTT	CASSSPSSGATDTQYF